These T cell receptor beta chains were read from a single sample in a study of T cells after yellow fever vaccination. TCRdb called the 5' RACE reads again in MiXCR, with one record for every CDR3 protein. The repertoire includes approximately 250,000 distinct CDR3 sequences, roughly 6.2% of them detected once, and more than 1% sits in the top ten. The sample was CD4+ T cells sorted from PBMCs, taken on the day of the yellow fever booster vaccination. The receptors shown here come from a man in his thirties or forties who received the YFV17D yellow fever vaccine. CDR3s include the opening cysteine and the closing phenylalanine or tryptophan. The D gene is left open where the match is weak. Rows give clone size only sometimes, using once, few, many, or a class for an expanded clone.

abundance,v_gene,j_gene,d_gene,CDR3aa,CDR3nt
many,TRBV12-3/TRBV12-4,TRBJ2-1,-,CASSFGTSNEQFF,TGTGCCAGCAGTTTCGGGACGTCTAATGAGCAGTTCTTC
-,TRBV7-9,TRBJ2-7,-,CASSLSEGGPYEQYF,TGTGCCAGCAGCTTGTCGGAAGGGGGACCCTACGAGCAGTACTTC
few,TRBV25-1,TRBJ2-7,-,CASSNGPGEQYF,TGTGCCAGCAGTAACGGACCGGGCGAGCAGTACTTC
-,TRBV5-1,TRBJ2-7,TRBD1,CASSLDGRGQWQYF,TGCGCCAGCAGCTTGGACGGCAGGGGGCAATGGCAGTACTTC
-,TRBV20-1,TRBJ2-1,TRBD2,CSAHTLAGGAYNEQFF,TGCAGTGCTCACACGCTAGCGGGAGGGGCCTACAATGAGCAGTTCTTC
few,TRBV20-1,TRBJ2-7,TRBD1,CSALRTGVLAEQYF,TGCAGTGCTCTTCGGACAGGGGTTCTAGCCGAGCAGTACTTC
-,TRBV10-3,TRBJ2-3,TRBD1,CAISRQGDIPTDTQYF,TGTGCCATCAGTAGACAGGGGGATATTCCCACAGATACGCAGTATTTT
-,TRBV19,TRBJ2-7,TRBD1,CASTHGTGDYEQYF,TGTGCCAGTACTCACGGGACAGGGGACTACGAGCAGTACTTC
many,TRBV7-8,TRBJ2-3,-,CASSLAPAVTDTQYF,TGTGCCAGCAGCTTAGCGCCGGCTGTAACAGATACGCAGTATTTT
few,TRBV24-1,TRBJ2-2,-,CATSDLRRGNTGELFF,TGTGCCACCAGTGATTTGAGGCGGGGGAACACCGGGGAGCTGTTTTTT
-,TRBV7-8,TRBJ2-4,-,CASTFAGDNIQYF,TGTGCCAGCACGTTCGCTGGGGATAACATTCAGTACTTC
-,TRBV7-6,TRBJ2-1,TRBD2,CASSDRLAGVVYNEQFF,TGTGCCAGCAGCGACAGATTAGCGGGAGTCGTGTACAATGAGCAGTTCTTC
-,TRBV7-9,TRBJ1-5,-,CASSLGSSQPQHF,TGTGCCAGCAGCCTCGGTTCGTCACAGCCCCAGCATTTT
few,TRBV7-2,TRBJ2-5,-,CASSREQETQYF,TGTGCCAGCAGCCGAGAGCAAGAGACCCAGTACTTC
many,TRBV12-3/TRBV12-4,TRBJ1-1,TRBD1,CASRPSWTGGAEAFF,TGTGCCAGCAGACCTTCCTGGACAGGGGGGGCTGAAGCTTTCTTT
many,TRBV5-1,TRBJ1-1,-,CASSILRVGDTEAFF,TGCGCCAGCAGCATACTCAGGGTAGGGGACACTGAAGCTTTCTTT
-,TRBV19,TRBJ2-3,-,CASSIDARNAQYF,TGTGCCAGTAGTATAGATGCCCGCAATGCGCAGTATTTT
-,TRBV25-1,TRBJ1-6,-,CASSEGLSPLHF,TGTGCCAGCAGTGAGGGACTTTCACCCCTCCACTTT
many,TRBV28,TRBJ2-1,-,CASTPSLEDEQFF,TGTGCCAGCACTCCGTCCCTCGAGGATGAGCAGTTCTTC
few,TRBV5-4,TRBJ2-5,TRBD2,CASSSTSGMEQETQYF,TGTGCCAGCAGCTCTACTAGCGGGATGGAACAAGAGACCCAGTACTTC